Listed here are 23 T cell receptor beta chains from one sample, sequenced in a study of regulatory T cells in long-lasting Graves disease. The time point here: newly diagnosed GD, antithyroid drugs for less than 3 months. The TCR library was made from RNA extracted from PBMCs. HTBI primers from iRepertoire and Arm-PCR of CDR3 regions yielded the TCR beta libraries. One entry per CDR3 protein, called by TCRdb with MiXCR from the multiplex PCR reads. The data hold 500,000 or so distinct CDR3 sequences, with around 15% observed a single time. Separately, the same data were catalogued under a study of T cells in Graves' hyperthyroidism and ophthalmopathy.

The specimen comprised peripheral blood mononuclear cells (PBMCs), sampled at new diagnosis, from a patient treated with antithyroid drugs. These receptors all come from a woman between 45 and 65 years old with Graves disease.

The chain has TRBV20-1 and TRBJ2-1, with D perhaps TRBD2 (6 bases). Per the germline V gene, CDR1 is DFQATT and CDR2 is SNEGSKA (reference sequence). V was shortened by 2 bases and J by 5 bases, with 13 bases between the two germline ends. This CDR3 is built from 14 residues. CDR3 coding DNA: TGCAGTGCTAGATCCCGACTAGAAAACAATGAGCAGTTCTTC. Amino acid sequence: CSARSRLENNEQFF.

The J gene is TRBJ2-3, the V gene TRBV29-1, with D tentatively TRBD1 or TRBD2 (6 bases each). Trimming took off 5 bases at V and 2 bases at J, with 29 bases between the two ends. The germline gives CDR1 SQVTM, CDR2 ANQGSEA. CDR3 size: 19 residues. The DNA for the CDR3 is TGCAGCGTTAAGGGGGAGGCAGGGTCACCTACTTACTACACAGATACGCAGTATTTT. It codes for CSVKGEAGSPTYYTDTQYF.

This clonotype was recorded a few times. The CDR3 sequence: CASSLGGTGTGNTIYF. CDR3 coding DNA: TGTGCCAGCAGCTTAGGGGGGACAGGGACTGGAAACACCATATATTTT. The chain is built from TRBV7-9 and TRBJ1-3; TRBD1 matches at 9 bases. Germline CDR1 and CDR2: SEHNR and FQNEAQ (reference sequence). The CDR3 runs to 16 residues. The V and J ends lost 1 base and 2 bases, in that order; junction bases with no gene match: 3.

The J gene is TRBJ2-3, the V gene TRBV24-1, with D uncertain. V was trimmed by 3 bases and J by 5 bases, leaving 5 bases between them. CDR3 length: 12 residues. The germline gives CDR1 KGHDR, CDR2 SFDVKD. The DNA of the CDR3 is TGTGCCACCAGTGATGACATAGATACGCAGTATTTT. Its protein product is CATSDDIDTQYF.

The table lists this clonotype with a few counts. This chain connects TRBV12-3 or TRBV12-4 to TRBJ2-1; D is perhaps TRBD2 (6 bases). There are 15 residues in the CDR3. V was shortened by 6 bases and J by 3 bases, with 15 bases between the two germline ends. The CDR3 nucleotides read TGTGCCAGCAGGATTTCCGGGACTGACTACAATGAGCAGTTCTTC. Its protein product is CASRISGTDYNEQFF.

CDR3 sequence (DNA): TGTGCCAGTAGTACAGACCTTACCGGGACAGGAACGCGTTTGTCACCGAACACCATATATTTT. Translating gives CASSTDLTGTGTRLSPNTIYF. The chain couples TRBV19 to TRBJ1-3; 8 bases map to TRBD1. The CDR3 runs to 21 residues. Germline values: CDR1 LNHDA, CDR2 SQIVND (reference sequence). The trim removed 4 bases at V and 7 bases at J, leaving 27 bases unmatched.

This clonotype has ten or more counts. V and J are TRBV28 and TRBJ1-6; unclear D gene. The germline V gene encodes CDR1 MDHEN and CDR2 SYDVKM. Trimming shortened V by 6 bases and J by 0 bases, and 18 bases separated the two germline ends. The CDR3 length is 18 residues. The DNA for the CDR3 is TGTGCCAGCAGCCAGGTCGGGTTCCCTAGCTCCTATAATTCACCCCTCCACTTT. Amino acids: CASSQVGFPSSYNSPLHF.

This clonotype was seen at least ten times. The chain employs TRBV9 and TRBJ1-1; D remains ambiguous. With 0 bases removed from V and 4 bases from J, the gap between germline ends came to 10 bases. This CDR3 spans 14 amino acids. Looked up from germline, CDR1 is SGDLS and CDR2 is YYNGEE. CDR3: CASSVVSRATEAFF. CDR3 bases: TGTGCCAGCAGCGTAGTAAGTAGGGCCACTGAAGCTTTCTTT.

This clonotype was seen ten or more times. The V gene is TRBV12-3 or TRBV12-4, the J gene TRBJ2-1, with 11 nucleotides matching TRBD2. Trimming took 6 bases from V and 6 from J; bases not matched to a gene: 4. This CDR3 is built from 14 residues. The CDR3 bases are TGTGCCAGCAGGGGACTAGCGGTGGGCAATGAGCAGTTCTTC. Translation: CASRGLAVGNEQFF.

Note on this clonotype: This could be a read error, since a much larger clone is one nucleotide away. V is TRBV3-1 and J is TRBJ2-7; TRBD2 agrees at 8 bases. The CDR3 spans 17 residues. Germline V gene lookup returns CDR1 LGHDT and CDR2 YNNKEL (reference sequence). The CDR3 here is CASGQDLTGTRPYEQYF. As DNA, the CDR3 is TGTGCCAGCGGCCAAGACCTTACCGGGACTAGACCTTACGAGCAGTACTTC.

This clonotype was detected ten times or more. The chain carries TRBV5-1 and TRBJ2-1, with D possibly TRBD2 on 5 matching bases. The germline V gene has CDR1 SGHRS and CDR2 YFSETQ. This CDR3 comprises 16 residues. V was trimmed by 3 bases and J by 0 bases, leaving 13 bases between them. The CDR3 coding sequence is TGCGCCAGCAGCTCCGCAAGCGGAGCCTCCTACAATGAGCAGTTCTTC. This codes for CASSSASGASYNEQFF. The full variable domain, in which reference TRBV5-1 and TRBJ2-1 provide the parts outside the CDR3, is KAGVTQTPRYLIKTRGQQVTLSCSPISGHRSVSWYQQTPGQGLQFLFEYFSETQRNKGNFPGRFSGRQFSNSRSEMNVSTLELGDSALYLCASSSASGASYNEQFFGPGTRLTVL.

The V gene is TRBV5-1, the J gene TRBJ2-5; D might be TRBD1 (5 bases). The CDR3 is 17 amino acids. V was trimmed by 0 bases and J by 5 bases, leaving 20 bases between them. The germline V gene encodes CDR1 SGHRS and CDR2 YFSETQ. The CDR3 region is CASSLGVRQGALETQYF. The CDR3 coding sequence is TGCGCCAGCAGCTTGGGAGTTAGGCAGGGTGCCCTGGAGACCCAGTACTTC. Filled out from reference TRBV5-1 and TRBJ2-5, the complete variable domain reads KAGVTQTPRYLIKTRGQQVTLSCSPISGHRSVSWYQQTPGQGLQFLFEYFSETQRNKGNFPGRFSGRQFSNSRSEMNVSTLELGDSALYLCASSLGVRQGALETQYFGPGTRLLVL.

This clonotype occurred a few times. The V gene is TRBV30, the J gene TRBJ1-4; D is undetermined. Trimming cost V 0 bases and J 5 bases, with 10 bases left between them. The CDR3 runs 14 residues. The germline V gene has CDR1 GTSNPN and CDR2 SVGIG (reference sequence). The CDR3: CAWSVGNYNEKLFF. The DNA for the CDR3 is TGTGCCTGGAGTGTAGGGAACTACAATGAAAAACTGTTTTTT.

This clonotype has a count of ten or more. V and J are TRBV3-1 and TRBJ2-3, with 8 bases aligning to TRBD2. CDR3 length: 16 residues. From germline, CDR1 is LGHDT and CDR2 YNNKEL (reference sequence). The V gene end was trimmed by 4 bases and the J gene end by 0 bases; junction bases not matched to a gene: 6. The DNA of the CDR3 is TGTGCCAGCAGCCTGCGACTAGCGACTAGCACAGATACGCAGTATTTT. As protein: CASSLRLATSTDTQYF.

With respect to this clonotype: The junction departs from the called germline gene at one end, perhaps through a read error. The V call is TRBV2, the J call TRBJ2-1; D could derive from TRBD1 or TRBD2 (5 bases each). Germline CDR1 reads SNHLY; CDR2 reads FYNNEI. The CDR3 has 14 residues. CDR3 nucleotides: TGTGCCAGCAGTACCCGGGACCTTTACAATGGGCAGTTCTTC. Amino acids: CASSTRDLYNGQFF.

In this sample, this clonotype turned up a few times. The chain is built from TRBV20-1 and TRBJ2-3, with 8 bases matching TRBD1. The CDR3 covers 15 residues. Losses at the gene ends were 6 bases for V and 2 bases for J; bases not matched to a gene: 10. Looked up from germline, CDR1 is DFQATT and CDR2 is SNEGSKA (reference sequence). The CDR3 nucleotides are TGCAGTGCGGGACAGGCTTATTCCCACACAGATACGCAGTATTTT. It codes for CSAGQAYSHTDTQYF.

V usage is TRBV24-1 and J usage is TRBJ2-1, with TRBD1 identical over 9 bases. CDR1 and CDR2 (germline): KGHDR, SFDVKD. Trimming removed 4 bases from V and 5 bases from J; junction bases left unmatched: 11. The CDR3 spans 17 residues. The CDR3 protein is CATSDQGGTGWDNEQFF. CDR3 DNA sequence: TGTGCCACCAGTGACCAGGGGGGGACAGGGTGGGACAATGAGCAGTTCTTC.

This clonotype was seen more than once but under ten times. This chain uses TRBV9 with TRBJ2-2; D ambiguous. This CDR3 region has 13 residues. CDR1 and CDR2 from the germline V gene are SGDLS and YYNGEE. The ends were cut back, 5 bases at V and 0 bases at J, with 5 bases in the middle. CDR3 nucleotide sequence: TGTGCCAGCAGTGACGCGAACACCGGGGAGCTGTTTTTT. Residues: CASSDANTGELFF.

Regarding this clonotype: A read error may be the cause here, since a much bigger clone is one base away. V usage is TRBV12-3 or TRBV12-4 and J usage is TRBJ2-5; 7 positions agree with TRBD1. This CDR3 has 11 residues. V trimming: 3 bases; J trimming: 9 bases; junction bases outside the gene matches: 1. CDR3 residues: CASSFQGAQYF. In DNA form, the CDR3 reads TGTGCCAGCAGTTTCCAGGGGGCCCAGTACTTC.

The genes are TRBV3-1 and TRBJ2-7, with a possible D match to TRBD1 (6 bases). Germline V CDR1 and CDR2: LGHDT, YNNKEL (reference sequence). The CDR3 extends over 13 amino acids. Trimming took off 3 bases at V and 5 bases at J, with 11 bases between the two ends. The CDR3 DNA follows: TGTGCCAGCAGCCAGGGGGCCGACCACGAGCAGTACTTC. Protein: CASSQGADHEQYF.

Concerning this clonotype itself: A clone one base away is much larger, so this may be a read error. The V and J genes are TRBV9 and TRBJ2-1; 9 nucleotides agree with TRBD2. This CDR3 is 15 amino acids long. Germline assignment: CDR1 SGDLS and CDR2 YYNGEE. Here the CDR3 reads CASSALAGIGNDQFF. CDR3 DNA: TGTGCCAGCAGCGCCCTAGCGGGAATTGGCAATGATCAGTTCTTC.

This clonotype was seen many times. The rearrangement uses TRBV29-1 and TRBJ2-7, with 7 bases lining up with TRBD1. Germline V CDR1 and CDR2: SQVTM, ANQGSEA. CDR3 length: 14 residues. Germline trimming cut 6 bases from V and 3 bases from J; bases unmatched to any gene: 11. The CDR3 loop is CSVETGTVYYEQYF. Written as DNA, the CDR3 is TGCAGCGTAGAAACCGGGACAGTCTACTACGAGCAGTACTTC.

This clonotype has at least ten counts. The chain joins TRBV11-2 to TRBJ2-2; 13 bases agree with TRBD2. CDR3 length: 17 residues. V shed 5 bases, J shed 4 bases, and the junction held 7 bases outside the gene matches. Per germline, CDR1 SGHAT and CDR2 FQNNGV. The CDR3 DNA sequence: TGTGCCAGCAGCCATGGACTAGCGGGAGCCCGCACCGGGGAGCTGTTTTTT. This translates into CASSHGLAGARTGELFF.